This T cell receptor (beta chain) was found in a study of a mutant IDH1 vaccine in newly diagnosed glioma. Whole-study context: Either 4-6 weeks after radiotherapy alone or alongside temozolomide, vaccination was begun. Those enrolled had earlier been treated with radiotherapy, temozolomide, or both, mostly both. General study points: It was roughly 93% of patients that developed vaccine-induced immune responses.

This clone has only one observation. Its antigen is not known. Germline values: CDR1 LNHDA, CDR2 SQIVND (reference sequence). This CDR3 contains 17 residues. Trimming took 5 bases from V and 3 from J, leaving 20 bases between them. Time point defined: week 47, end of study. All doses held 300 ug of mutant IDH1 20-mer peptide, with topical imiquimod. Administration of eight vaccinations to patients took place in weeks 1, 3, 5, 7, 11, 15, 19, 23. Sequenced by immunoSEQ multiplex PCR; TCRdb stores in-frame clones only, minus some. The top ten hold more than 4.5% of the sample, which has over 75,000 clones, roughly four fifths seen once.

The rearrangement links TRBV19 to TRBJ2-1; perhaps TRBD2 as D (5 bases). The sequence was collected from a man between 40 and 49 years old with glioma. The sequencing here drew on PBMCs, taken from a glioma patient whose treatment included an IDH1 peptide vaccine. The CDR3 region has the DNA TGTGCCAGTAGTGCGGCCGTTGGAGCGGCCAACTACAATGAGCAGTTCTTC. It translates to CASSAAVGAANYNEQFF.